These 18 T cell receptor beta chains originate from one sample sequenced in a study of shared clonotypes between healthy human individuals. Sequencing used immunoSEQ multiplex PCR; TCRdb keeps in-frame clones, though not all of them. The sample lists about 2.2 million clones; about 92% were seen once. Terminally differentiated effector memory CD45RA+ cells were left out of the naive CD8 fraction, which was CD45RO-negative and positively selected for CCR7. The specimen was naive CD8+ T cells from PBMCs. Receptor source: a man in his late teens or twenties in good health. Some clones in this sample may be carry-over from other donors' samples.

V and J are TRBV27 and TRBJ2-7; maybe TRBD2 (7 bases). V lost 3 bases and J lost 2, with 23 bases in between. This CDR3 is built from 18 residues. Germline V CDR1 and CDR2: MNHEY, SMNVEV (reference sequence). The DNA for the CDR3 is TGTGCCAGCAGTTTTTTGATACGCCGCCGGGGGGCTGCCTACGAGCAGTACTTC. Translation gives CASSFLIRRRGAAYEQYF.

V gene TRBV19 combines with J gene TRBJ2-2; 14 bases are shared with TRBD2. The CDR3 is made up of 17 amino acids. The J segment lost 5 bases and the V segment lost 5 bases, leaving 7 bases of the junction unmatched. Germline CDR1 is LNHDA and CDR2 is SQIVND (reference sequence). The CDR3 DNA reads TGTGCCAGTAGTCCGAGAGGACTAGCGGGGGGAACCGGGGAGCTGTTTTTT. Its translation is CASSPRGLAGGTGELFF.

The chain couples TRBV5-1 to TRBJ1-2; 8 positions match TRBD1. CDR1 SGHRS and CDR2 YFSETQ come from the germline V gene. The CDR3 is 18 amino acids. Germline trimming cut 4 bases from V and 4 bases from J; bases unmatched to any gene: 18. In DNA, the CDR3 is TGCGCCAGCAGCCCAGACCCGAGCCTAACAGGGGGGAGCTATGGCTACACCTTC. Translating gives CASSPDPSLTGGSYGYTF.

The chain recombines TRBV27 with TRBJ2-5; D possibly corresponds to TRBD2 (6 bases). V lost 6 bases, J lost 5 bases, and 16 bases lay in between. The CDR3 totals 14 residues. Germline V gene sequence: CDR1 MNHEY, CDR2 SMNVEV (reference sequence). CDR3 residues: CASSIGTRPETQYF. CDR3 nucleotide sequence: TGTGCCAGCAGCATCGGGACTCGCCCCGAGACCCAGTACTTC.

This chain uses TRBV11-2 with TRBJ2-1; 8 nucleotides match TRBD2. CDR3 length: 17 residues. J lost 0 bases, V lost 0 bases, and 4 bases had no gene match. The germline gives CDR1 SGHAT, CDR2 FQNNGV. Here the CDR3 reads CASSLDPSGSSYNEQFF. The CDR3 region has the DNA TGTGCCAGCAGCTTAGATCCTAGCGGGTCCTCCTACAATGAGCAGTTCTTC.

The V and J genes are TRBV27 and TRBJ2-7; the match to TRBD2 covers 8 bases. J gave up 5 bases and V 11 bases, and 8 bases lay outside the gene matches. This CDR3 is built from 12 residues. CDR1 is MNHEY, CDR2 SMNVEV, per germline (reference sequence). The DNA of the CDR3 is TGTGCCTCACGGGGGGGAGGGCACGAGCAGTACTTC. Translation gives CASRGGGHEQYF.

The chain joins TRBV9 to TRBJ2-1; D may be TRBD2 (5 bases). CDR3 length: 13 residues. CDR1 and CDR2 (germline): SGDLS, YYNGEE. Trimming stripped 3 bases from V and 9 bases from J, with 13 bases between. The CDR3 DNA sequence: TGTGCCAGCAGCGCAGACGGCCGGGGTGAGCAGTTCTTC. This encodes CASSADGRGEQFF.

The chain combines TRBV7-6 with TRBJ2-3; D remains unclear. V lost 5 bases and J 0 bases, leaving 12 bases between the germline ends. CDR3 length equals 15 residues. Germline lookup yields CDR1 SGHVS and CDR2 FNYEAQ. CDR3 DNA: TGTGCCAGCAGCCCCAAAGTATCTAGCACAGATACGCAGTATTTT. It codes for CASSPKVSSTDTQYF.

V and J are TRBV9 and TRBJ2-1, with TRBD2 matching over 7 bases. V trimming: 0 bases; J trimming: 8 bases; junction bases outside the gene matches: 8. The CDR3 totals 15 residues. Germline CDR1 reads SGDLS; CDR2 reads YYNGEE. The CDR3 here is CASSVALVTSYEQFF. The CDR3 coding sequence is TGTGCCAGCAGCGTAGCTCTGGTGACTAGCTATGAGCAGTTCTTC.

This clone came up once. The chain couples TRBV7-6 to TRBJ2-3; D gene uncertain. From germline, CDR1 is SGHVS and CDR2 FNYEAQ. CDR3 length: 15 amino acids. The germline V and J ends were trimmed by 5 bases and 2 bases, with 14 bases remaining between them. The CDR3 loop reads CASSPLPTYTDTQYF. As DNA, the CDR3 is TGTGCCAGCAGCCCCCTCCCCACTTACACAGATACGCAGTATTTT. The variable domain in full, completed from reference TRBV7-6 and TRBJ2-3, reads GAGVSQSPRYKVTKRGQDVALRCDPISGHVSLYWYRQALGQGPEFLTYFNYEAQQDKSGLPNDRFSAERPEGSISTLTIQRTEQRDSAMYRCASSPLPTYTDTQYFGPGTRLTVL.

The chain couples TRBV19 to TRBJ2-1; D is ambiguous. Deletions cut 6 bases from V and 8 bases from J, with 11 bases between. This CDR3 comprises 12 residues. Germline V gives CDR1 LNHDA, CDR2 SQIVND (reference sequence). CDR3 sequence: CASSRPKHEQFF. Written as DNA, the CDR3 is TGTGCCAGTAGCCGACCGAAGCATGAGCAGTTCTTC.

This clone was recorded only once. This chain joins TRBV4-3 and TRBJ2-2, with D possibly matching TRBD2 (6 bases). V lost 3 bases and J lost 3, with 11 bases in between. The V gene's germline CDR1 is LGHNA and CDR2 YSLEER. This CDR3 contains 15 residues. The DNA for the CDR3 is TGCGCCAGCAGCCAGGCCTGGGGGGACACCGGGGAGCTGTTTTTT. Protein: CASSQAWGDTGELFF.

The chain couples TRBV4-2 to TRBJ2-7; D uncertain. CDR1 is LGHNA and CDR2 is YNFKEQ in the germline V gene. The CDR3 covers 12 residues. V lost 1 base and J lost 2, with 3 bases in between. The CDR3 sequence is CASSQGAYEQYF. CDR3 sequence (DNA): TGTGCCAGCAGCCAAGGGGCCTACGAGCAGTACTTC.

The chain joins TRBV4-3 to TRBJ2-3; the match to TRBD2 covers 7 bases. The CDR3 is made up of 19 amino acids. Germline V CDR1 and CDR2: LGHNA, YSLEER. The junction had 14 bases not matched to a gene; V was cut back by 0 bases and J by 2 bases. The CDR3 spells CASSQDRLAEVSVTDTQYF. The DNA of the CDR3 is TGCGCCAGCAGCCAAGATCGCCTAGCGGAGGTGTCGGTCACAGATACGCAGTATTTT.

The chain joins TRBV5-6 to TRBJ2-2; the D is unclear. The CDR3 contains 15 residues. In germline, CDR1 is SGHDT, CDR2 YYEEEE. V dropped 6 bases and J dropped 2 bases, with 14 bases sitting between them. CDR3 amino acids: CASTITVQNTGELFF. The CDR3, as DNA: TGTGCCAGCACTATAACCGTCCAAAACACCGGGGAGCTGTTTTTT.

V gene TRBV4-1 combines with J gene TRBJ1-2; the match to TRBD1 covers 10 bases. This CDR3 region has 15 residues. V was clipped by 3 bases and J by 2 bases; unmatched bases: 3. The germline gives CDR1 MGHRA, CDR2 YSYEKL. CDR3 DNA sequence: TGCGCCAGCAGCCACGGGACAGGGGCCAACTATGGCTACACCTTC. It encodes CASSHGTGANYGYTF.

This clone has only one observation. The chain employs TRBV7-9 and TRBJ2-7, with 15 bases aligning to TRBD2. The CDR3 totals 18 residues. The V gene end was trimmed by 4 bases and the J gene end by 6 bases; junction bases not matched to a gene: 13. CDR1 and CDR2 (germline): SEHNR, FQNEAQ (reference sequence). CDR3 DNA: TGTGCCAGCAGCTATCCAAGGACTAGCGGGAGGGCCGGGAGCGAGCAGTACTTC. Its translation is CASSYPRTSGRAGSEQYF.

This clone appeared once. The CDR3 loop reads CASSFQEGISYEQYF. In DNA form, the CDR3 reads TGTGCCAGCAGTTTCCAGGAAGGCATCTCCTACGAGCAGTACTTC. V gene TRBV27 combines with J gene TRBJ2-7; no clear D. The CDR3 contains 15 residues. CDR1 and CDR2 from the germline V gene are MNHEY and SMNVEV (reference sequence). V was pared by 3 bases and J by 0 bases, with 12 bases between.